A single sample is the source of the 26 T cell receptor beta chains below, sequenced in a study of T cells after yellow fever vaccination. Each CDR3 protein is one row after TCRdb ran MiXCR on the 5' RACE reads. The sample lists some 350,000 distinct CDR3 sequences, 4.1% occurring once. The material sequenced was PBMCs, taken 5 days after the yellow fever booster vaccination. The receptor set was obtained from a man between 18 and 29 years old who received the YFV17D yellow fever vaccine.

There are a few counts of this clonotype. This chain uses TRBV27 with TRBJ1-4; 9 bases line up with TRBD1. With 8 bases clipped from V and 5 bases from J, the junction kept 6 bases outside the gene matches. Looked up from germline, CDR1 is MNHEY and CDR2 is SMNVEV (reference sequence). This CDR3 has 14 amino acids. CDR3 residues: CASGRQGVNEKLFF. The CDR3 region has the DNA TGTGCCAGCGGGCGACAGGGGGTAAATGAAAAACTGTTTTTT.

This chain joins TRBV20-1 and TRBJ2-5; TRBD2 agrees at 13 bases. Germline V CDR1 and CDR2: DFQATT, SNEGSKA (reference sequence). V lost 6 bases and J lost 9; bases outside the gene matches: 13. CDR3 size: 15 residues. Here the CDR3 DNA reads TGCAGTGCGAGTCGACTAGCGGGGGGTTCCGTTGCCCAGTACTTC. It codes for CSASRLAGGSVAQYF.

The rearrangement links TRBV4-1 to TRBJ2-5; D may be TRBD1 or TRBD2 (7 bases each). V shed 4 bases and J shed 3 bases, with 12 bases lying between them. There are 14 residues in the CDR3. Germline V CDR1 and CDR2: MGHRA, YSYEKL. CDR3 loop: CASSPGGGKETQYF. The DNA of the CDR3 is TGCGCCAGCAGCCCAGGGGGAGGGAAAGAGACCCAGTACTTC.

This clonotype was detected ten times or more. This chain joins TRBV5-1 and TRBJ2-3, with TRBD2 matching over 8 bases. This CDR3 spans 15 amino acids. Looked up from germline, CDR1 is SGHRS and CDR2 is YFSETQ. The V segment lost 4 bases and the J segment 8 bases; nucleotides outside the gene matches: 12. Here the CDR3 reads CASSAGGRGIGTQYF. The CDR3 DNA reads TGCGCCAGCAGCGCGGGAGGTAGGGGTATCGGTACGCAGTATTTT.

In this sample, this clonotype turned up many times. The chain joins TRBV6-5 to TRBJ1-2; D ambiguous. The V end was cut by 6 bases, the J end by 5 bases, with 16 bases between. The CDR3 is 14 residues long. CDR1 MNHEY and CDR2 SVGAGI come from the germline V gene. The CDR3: CASRDTFTPYGYTF. CDR3 coding DNA: TGTGCCAGCAGGGATACGTTTACCCCTTATGGCTACACCTTC.

This clonotype occurred a few times. The chain carries TRBV7-2 and TRBJ2-5, with TRBD2 matching 7 bases. V gave up 4 bases and J gave up 5 bases; unmatched junction bases: 13. CDR1 SGHTA and CDR2 FQGNSA come from the germline V gene. The CDR3 runs to 16 residues. This CDR3 is CASSWGLSGEGETQYF. In DNA form, the CDR3 reads TGTGCCAGCAGCTGGGGACTAAGCGGAGAGGGGGAGACCCAGTACTTC.

This clonotype showed up many times. The rearrangement links TRBV5-1 to TRBJ1-2; TRBD1 aligns across 9 bases. The CDR3 spans 14 residues. The germline gives CDR1 SGHRS, CDR2 YFSETQ. Trimming removed 4 bases from V and 4 bases from J; junction bases left unmatched: 5. CDR3: CASSEGQGTYGYTF. For the CDR3, the DNA is TGCGCCAGCAGCGAGGGACAGGGAACCTATGGCTACACCTTC.

This clonotype has just a few counts. The chain carries TRBV5-1 and TRBJ2-3; weak D call: TRBD2 (5 bases). V shed 4 bases and J shed 0 bases, with 15 bases lying between them. Germline CDR1 SGHRS, CDR2 YFSETQ. The CDR3 is 16 amino acids. The chain's CDR3 is CASSEGRSSSTDTQYF. DNA of the CDR3: TGCGCCAGCAGCGAGGGCAGGAGCTCTAGCACAGATACGCAGTATTTT.

For the CDR3, the DNA is TGTGCCAGCAGCAACGGCTATGGGTCTCCCTCCGGCTATGGCTACACCTTC. This codes for CASSNGYGSPSGYGYTF. The V call is TRBV21-1, the J call TRBJ1-2. TRBV21-1 is listed as a pseudogene. This CDR3 region has 17 residues.

This chain links TRBV30 with TRBJ1-2; 7 nucleotides agree with TRBD1. The trim removed 1 base at V and 4 bases at J, leaving 6 bases unmatched. The germline V gene encodes CDR1 GTSNPN and CDR2 SVGIG (reference sequence). The CDR3 totals 14 residues. For the CDR3, the DNA is TGTGCCTGGAGTGCCCCAGGGGGAGCCTATGGCTACACCTTC. It translates to CAWSAPGGAYGYTF.

This sequence joins TRBV5-4 and TRBJ1-6; D uncertain. Germline V lookup: CDR1 SGHNT, CDR2 YYREEE (reference sequence). Trimming removed 0 bases at V and 8 bases at J, with 9 bases between. This CDR3 is 14 amino acids long. CDR3 region: CASSLGRDYSPLHF. As DNA, the CDR3 is TGTGCCAGCAGCTTGGGTAGGGATTATTCACCCCTCCACTTT.

The rearrangement uses TRBV7-2 and TRBJ1-2; D unresolved. The CDR3 runs to 12 residues. V gave up 2 bases and J gave up 3 bases, with 4 bases separating them. CDR1 is SGHTA and CDR2 is FQGNSA in the germline V gene. The CDR3: CASSLSDYGYTF. CDR3 sequence (DNA): TGTGCCAGCAGCTTATCCGACTATGGCTACACCTTC.

The gene calls are TRBV7-3 and TRBJ2-1, with 11 bases aligning to TRBD2. CDR3 length: 15 amino acids. Unmatched junction bases numbered 6, after V lost 1 base and J lost 10 bases. Germline CDR1 is SGHTA and CDR2 is FQGTGA. The CDR3 DNA reads TGTGCCAGCAGCTTAAGTAGCGGGGGGGCCGGGGAGCAGTTCTTC. Its translation is CASSLSSGGAGEQFF.

This clonotype occurred many times. The chain recombines TRBV7-8 with TRBJ2-7; TRBD1 agrees at 8 bases. Germline V gene lookup returns CDR1 SGHVS and CDR2 FQNEAQ. This CDR3 is built from 14 residues. The V segment lost 1 base and the J segment 2 bases; nucleotides outside the gene matches: 1. The CDR3 region is CASSLGTGPYEQYF. The CDR3 DNA sequence: TGTGCCAGCAGCTTAGGGACAGGGCCCTACGAGCAGTACTTC.

This clonotype was counted only a few times. V is TRBV10-3 and J is TRBJ1-4; D might be TRBD1 (5 bases). Germline lookup yields CDR1 ENHRY and CDR2 SYGVKD. Trimming took off 5 bases at V and 8 bases at J, with 15 bases between the two ends. CDR3 length equals 14 residues. The CDR3 sequence: CAISPLGDGEKLFF. The DNA of the CDR3 is TGTGCCATCAGTCCCCTCGGGGACGGAGAAAAACTGTTTTTT.

The chain links TRBV9 to TRBJ2-3; weak D call: TRBD2 (6 bases). Looked up from germline, CDR1 is SGDLS and CDR2 is YYNGEE. V shed 0 bases and J shed 4 bases, with 12 bases lying between them. The CDR3 is made up of 15 amino acids. The CDR3, as DNA: TGTGCCAGCAGCGTAGGCGGGATACCGTCAGATACGCAGTATTTT. This codes for CASSVGGIPSDTQYF.

This clonotype was recorded many times. The rearrangement joins TRBV7-6 to TRBJ2-3; TRBD1 matches 8 bases. V lost 2 bases to trimming and J lost 4 bases; unmatched junction nucleotides: 11. Germline V gene lookup returns CDR1 SGHVS and CDR2 FNYEAQ. This CDR3 has 17 residues. The CDR3 loop reads CASSLSRAGGMADTQYF. CDR3 DNA sequence: TGTGCCAGCAGCTTAAGCCGGGCAGGGGGCATGGCAGATACGCAGTATTTT.

The gene calls are TRBV20-1 and TRBJ1-1, with D uncertain. V gave up 1 base and J gave up 5 bases, with 20 bases separating them. Germline loops: CDR1 DFQATT, CDR2 SNEGSKA (reference sequence). The CDR3 consists of 16 residues. The CDR3 sequence: CSARAVFDPGSTEAFF. CDR3 sequence (DNA): TGCAGTGCTAGAGCGGTATTTGATCCGGGGTCGACTGAAGCTTTCTTT.

About this clonotype itself: At one boundary the junction diverges from the germline segment, which might be a read error. The chain recombines TRBV7-7 with TRBJ2-2, with D maybe TRBD2 (6 bases). CDR3 length equals 14 residues. Germline CDR1 and CDR2: SSHAT and FNYEAQ (reference sequence). The CDR3 spells CASSPWGVTGELFF. The CDR3 nucleotides are TGTGCTAGCAGCCCCTGGGGGGTCACCGGGGAGCTGTTTTTT.

This clonotype has a count of ten or more. V usage is TRBV7-3 and J usage is TRBJ2-7; the D gene is possibly TRBD2 (6 bases). V was trimmed by 4 bases and J by 2 bases, leaving 27 bases between them. The length of the CDR3 is 19 residues. Germline V gives CDR1 SGHTA, CDR2 FQGTGA. CDR3 DNA sequence: TGTGCCAGCAGCTCACAAACCCGCCTGGCTAGCGAAGTCACCTACGAGCAGTACGTC. Protein sequence: CASSSQTRLASEVTYEQYV.

The rearrangement joins TRBV6-2 or TRBV6-3 to TRBJ2-2, with 7 bases lining up with TRBD2. Trimming cost V 1 base and J 8 bases; bases outside gene matches: 10. The CDR3 is 16 amino acids. CDR1 is MNHEY and CDR2 is SVGEGT in the germline V gene. CDR3 protein: CASSYYASGAWGELFF. Written as DNA, the CDR3 is TGTGCCAGCAGTTACTATGCTAGCGGTGCATGGGGGGAGCTGTTTTTT.

This chain links TRBV20-1 with TRBJ2-3; TRBD2 matches at 13 bases. The CDR3 has 17 amino acids. V trimming: 5 bases; J trimming: 0 bases; junction bases outside the gene matches: 8. Germline V lookup: CDR1 DFQATT, CDR2 SNEGSKA (reference sequence). CDR3 region: CSAEGLAGEPSTDTQYF. As DNA, the CDR3 is TGCAGTGCTGAAGGACTAGCGGGGGAGCCTAGCACAGATACGCAGTATTTT.

This clonotype has a handful of counts. The chain employs TRBV6-6 and TRBJ2-1, with 7 bases identical to TRBD1. This CDR3 spans 16 amino acids. V shed 2 bases and J 5 bases; nucleotides not matched to a gene: 9. CDR1 is MNHNY, CDR2 SVGAGI, per germline (reference sequence). The CDR3 DNA reads TGTGCCAGCAGTTACCTAAGGGGGCCCCTGAACAATGAGCAGTTCTTC. Translation gives CASSYLRGPLNNEQFF.

J is TRBJ1-4 and V is TRBV5-1; D is unresolved. From germline, CDR1 is SGHRS and CDR2 YFSETQ. V lost 0 bases and J lost 7, with 7 bases in between. The CDR3 length is 13 residues. The CDR3 is CASSLAFGEKLFF. The CDR3 DNA is TGCGCCAGCAGCTTGGCTTTCGGTGAAAAACTGTTTTTT.

This clonotype was counted between two and nine times. V is TRBV12-3 or TRBV12-4 and J is TRBJ2-5; possibly TRBD2 for D (5 bases). The CDR3 consists of 13 residues. The V end lost 8 bases, the J end lost 2 bases, and 12 bases lay between the germline ends. The CDR3, as DNA: TGTGCCAGCCGAGGCCGGGGACAAGAGACCCAGTACTTC. It encodes CASRGRGQETQYF.

In its sample, this clonotype was seen a few times. This chain joins TRBV6-2 or TRBV6-3 and TRBJ2-1; a possible D gene is TRBD2 (5 bases). Germline V CDR1 and CDR2: MNHEY, SVGEGT. The CDR3 is made up of 17 amino acids. V was shortened by 6 bases and J by 2 bases, with 20 bases between the two germline ends. CDR3 sequence: CASRPLPLADTYNEQFF. Written as DNA, the CDR3 is TGTGCCAGCAGGCCCCTCCCCCTAGCTGATACCTACAATGAGCAGTTCTTC.